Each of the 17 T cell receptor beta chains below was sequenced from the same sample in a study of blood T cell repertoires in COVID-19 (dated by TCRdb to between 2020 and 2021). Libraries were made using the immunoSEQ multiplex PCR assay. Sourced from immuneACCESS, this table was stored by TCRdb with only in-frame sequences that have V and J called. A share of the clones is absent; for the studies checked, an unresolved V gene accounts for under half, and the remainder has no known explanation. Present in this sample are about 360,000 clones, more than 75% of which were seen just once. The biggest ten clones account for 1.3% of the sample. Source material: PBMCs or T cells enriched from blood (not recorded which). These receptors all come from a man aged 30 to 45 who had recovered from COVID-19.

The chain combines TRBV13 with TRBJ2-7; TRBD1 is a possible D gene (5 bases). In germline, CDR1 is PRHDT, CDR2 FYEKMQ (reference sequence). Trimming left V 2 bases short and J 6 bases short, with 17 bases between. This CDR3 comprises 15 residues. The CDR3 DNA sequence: TGTGCCAGCAGCTTAAAAGGACATGGTCCGGGCGAGCAGTACTTC. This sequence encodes CASSLKGHGPGEQYF.

CDR3 region: CASSLSSGGPQETQYF. The CDR3 DNA reads TGTGCCAGCAGCTTATCTAGCGGGGGGCCCCAAGAGACCCAGTACTTC. The chain employs TRBV7-3 and TRBJ2-5; 11 positions match TRBD2. Germline CDR1 reads SGHTA; CDR2 reads FQGTGA. Trimming at V came to 2 bases and at J to 1 base, leaving 3 bases not matched to a gene. The CDR3 contains 16 residues. The full variable domain, its missing parts supplied by reference TRBV7-3 and TRBJ2-5, is GAGVSQTPSNKVTEKGKYVELRCDPISGHTALYWYRQSLGQGPEFLIYFQGTGAADDSGLPNDRFFAVRPEGSVSTLKIQRTERGDSAVYLCASSLSSGGPQETQYFGPGTRLLVL.

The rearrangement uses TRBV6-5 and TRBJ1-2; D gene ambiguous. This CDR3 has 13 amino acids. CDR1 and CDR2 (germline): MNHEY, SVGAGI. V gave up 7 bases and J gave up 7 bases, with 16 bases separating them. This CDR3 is CASKGSVVRGYTF. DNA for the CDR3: TGTGCCAGCAAAGGCAGCGTAGTTCGTGGCTACACCTTC.

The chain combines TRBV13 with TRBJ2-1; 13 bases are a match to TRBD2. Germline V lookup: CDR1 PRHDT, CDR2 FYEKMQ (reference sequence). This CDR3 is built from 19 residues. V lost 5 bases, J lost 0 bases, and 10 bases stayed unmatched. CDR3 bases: TGTGCCAGCAGCCCCCCCTGGACTAGCGGGGGTAGCTCCTACAATGAGCAGTTCTTC. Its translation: CASSPPWTSGGSSYNEQFF.

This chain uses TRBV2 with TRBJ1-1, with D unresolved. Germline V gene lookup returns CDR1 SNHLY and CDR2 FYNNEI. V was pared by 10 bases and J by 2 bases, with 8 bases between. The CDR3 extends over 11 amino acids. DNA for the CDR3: TGTGCCAACGGAGCTAACACTGAAGCTTTCTTT. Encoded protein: CANGANTEAFF. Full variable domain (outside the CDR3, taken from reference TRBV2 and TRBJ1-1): EPEVTQTPSHQVTQMGQEVILRCVPISNHLYFYWYRQILGQKVEFLVSFYNNEISEKSEIFDDQFSVERPDGSNFTLKIRSTKLEDSAMYFCANGANTEAFFGQGTRLTVV.

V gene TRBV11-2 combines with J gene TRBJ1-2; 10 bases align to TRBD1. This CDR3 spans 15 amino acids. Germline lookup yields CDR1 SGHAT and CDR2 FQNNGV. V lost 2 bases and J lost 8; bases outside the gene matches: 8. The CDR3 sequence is CASSLRLGTGDGYTF. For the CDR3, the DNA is TGTGCCAGCAGCTTACGACTCGGGACAGGGGACGGCTACACCTTC.

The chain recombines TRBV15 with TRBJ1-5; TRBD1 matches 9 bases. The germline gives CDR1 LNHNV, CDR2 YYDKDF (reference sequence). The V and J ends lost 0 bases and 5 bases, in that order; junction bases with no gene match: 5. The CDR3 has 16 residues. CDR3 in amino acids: CATSRDWDREYQPQHF. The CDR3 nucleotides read TGTGCCACCAGCAGAGATTGGGACAGGGAATATCAGCCCCAGCATTTT.

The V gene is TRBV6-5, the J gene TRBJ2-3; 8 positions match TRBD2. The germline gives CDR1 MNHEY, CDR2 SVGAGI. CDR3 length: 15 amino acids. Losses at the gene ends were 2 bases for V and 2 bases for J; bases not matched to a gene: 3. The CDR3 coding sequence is TGTGCCAGCAGTTACCAGCGGGGGAACACAGATACGCAGTATTTT. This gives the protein CASSYQRGNTDTQYF.

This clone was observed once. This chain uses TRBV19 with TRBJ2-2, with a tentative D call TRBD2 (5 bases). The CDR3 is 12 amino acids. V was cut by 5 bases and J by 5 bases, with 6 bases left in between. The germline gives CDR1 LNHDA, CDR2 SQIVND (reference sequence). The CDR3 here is CASSERTGELFF. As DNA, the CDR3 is TGTGCCAGTAGTGAGCGGACCGGGGAGCTGTTTTTT.

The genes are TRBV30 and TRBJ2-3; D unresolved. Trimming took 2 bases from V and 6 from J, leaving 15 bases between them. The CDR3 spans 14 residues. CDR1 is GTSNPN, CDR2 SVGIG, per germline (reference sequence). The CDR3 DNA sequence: TGTGCCTGGAGTCCTGGCAGCCAGGCGGATACGCAGTATTTT. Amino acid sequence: CAWSPGSQADTQYF.

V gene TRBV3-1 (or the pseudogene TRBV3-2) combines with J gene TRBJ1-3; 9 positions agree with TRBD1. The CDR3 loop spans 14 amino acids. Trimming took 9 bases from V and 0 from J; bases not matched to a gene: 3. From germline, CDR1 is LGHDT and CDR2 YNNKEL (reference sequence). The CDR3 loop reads CASRDRASGNTIYF. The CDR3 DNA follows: TGTGCCAGTAGGGACAGGGCCTCTGGAAACACCATATATTTT.

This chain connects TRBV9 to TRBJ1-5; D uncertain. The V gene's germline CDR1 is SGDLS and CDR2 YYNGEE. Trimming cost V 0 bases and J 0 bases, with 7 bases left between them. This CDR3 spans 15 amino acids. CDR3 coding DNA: TGTGCCAGCAGCGTAGGCGGTTATAGCAATCAGCCCCAGCATTTT. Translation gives CASSVGGYSNQPQHF.

In DNA, the CDR3 is TGTGCCAGCAGCTGGGACAGGGTCGAGCAGTACTTC. Encoded protein: CASSWDRVEQYF. The chain combines TRBV5-6 with TRBJ2-7, with 9 bases lining up with TRBD1. CDR1 is SGHDT and CDR2 is YYEEEE in the germline V gene. With V trimmed by 3 bases and J by 6 bases, 1 base remained unmatched. The CDR3 extends over 12 amino acids.

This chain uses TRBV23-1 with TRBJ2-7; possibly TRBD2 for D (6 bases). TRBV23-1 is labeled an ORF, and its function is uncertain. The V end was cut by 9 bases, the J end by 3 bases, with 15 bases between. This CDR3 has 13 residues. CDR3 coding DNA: TGCGCCAGGCCGGGCGGGGTAAGCTACGAGCAGTACTTC. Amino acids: CARPGGVSYEQYF.

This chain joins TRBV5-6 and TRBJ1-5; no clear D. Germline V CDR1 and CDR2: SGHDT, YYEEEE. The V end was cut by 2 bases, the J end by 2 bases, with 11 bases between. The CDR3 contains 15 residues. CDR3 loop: CASSFMGAGNQPQHF. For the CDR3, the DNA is TGTGCCAGCAGCTTCATGGGAGCTGGCAATCAGCCCCAGCATTTT. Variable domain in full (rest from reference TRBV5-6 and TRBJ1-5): DAGVTQSPTHLIKTRGQQVTLRCSPKSGHDTVSWYQQALGQGPQFIFQYYEEEERQRGNFPDRFSGHQFPNYSSELNVNALLLGDSALYLCASSFMGAGNQPQHFGDGTRLSIL.

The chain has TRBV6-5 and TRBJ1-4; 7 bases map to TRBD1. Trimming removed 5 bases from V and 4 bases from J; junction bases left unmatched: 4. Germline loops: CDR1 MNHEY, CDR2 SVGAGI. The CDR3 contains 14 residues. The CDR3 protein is CASSRTGYNEKLFF. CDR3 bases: TGTGCCAGCAGTAGGACAGGTTATAATGAAAAACTGTTTTTT.

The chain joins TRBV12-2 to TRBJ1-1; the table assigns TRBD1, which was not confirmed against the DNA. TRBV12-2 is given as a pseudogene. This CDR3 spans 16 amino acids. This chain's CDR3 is CASRPPLRQAMTEAFF. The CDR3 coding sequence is TGTGCAAGTCGCCCTCCCCTACGACAGGCAATGACTGAAGCTTTCTTT.